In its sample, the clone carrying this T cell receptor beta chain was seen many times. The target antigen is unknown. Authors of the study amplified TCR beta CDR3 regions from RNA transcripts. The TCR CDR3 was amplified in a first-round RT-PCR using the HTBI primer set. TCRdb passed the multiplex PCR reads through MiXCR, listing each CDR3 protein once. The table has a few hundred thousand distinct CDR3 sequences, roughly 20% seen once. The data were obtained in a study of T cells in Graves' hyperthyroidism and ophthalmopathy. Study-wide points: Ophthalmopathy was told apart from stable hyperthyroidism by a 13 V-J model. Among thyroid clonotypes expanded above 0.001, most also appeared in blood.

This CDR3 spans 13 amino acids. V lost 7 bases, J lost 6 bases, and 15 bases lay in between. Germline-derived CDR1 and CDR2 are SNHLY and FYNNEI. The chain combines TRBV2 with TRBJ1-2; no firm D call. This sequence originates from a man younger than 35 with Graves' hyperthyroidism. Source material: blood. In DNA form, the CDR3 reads TGTGCCAGCACCATAGTCCCAGATCATGGCTACACCTTC. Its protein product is CASTIVPDHGYTF.